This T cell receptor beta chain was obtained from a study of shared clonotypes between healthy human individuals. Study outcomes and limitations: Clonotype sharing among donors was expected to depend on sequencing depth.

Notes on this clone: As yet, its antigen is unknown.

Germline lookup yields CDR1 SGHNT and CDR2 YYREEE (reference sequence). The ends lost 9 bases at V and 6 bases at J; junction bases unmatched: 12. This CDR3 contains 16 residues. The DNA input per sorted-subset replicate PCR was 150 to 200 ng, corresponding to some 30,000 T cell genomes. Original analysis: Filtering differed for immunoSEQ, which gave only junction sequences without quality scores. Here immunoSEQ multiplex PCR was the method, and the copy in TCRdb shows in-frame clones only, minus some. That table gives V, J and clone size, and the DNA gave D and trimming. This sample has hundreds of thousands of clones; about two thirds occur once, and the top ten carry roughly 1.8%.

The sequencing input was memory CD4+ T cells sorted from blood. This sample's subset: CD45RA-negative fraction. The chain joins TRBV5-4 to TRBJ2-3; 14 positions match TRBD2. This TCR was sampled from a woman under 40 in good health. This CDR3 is CATLKTSGRVADTQYF. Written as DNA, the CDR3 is TGTGCCACCCTGAAGACTAGCGGGAGGGTTGCGGATACGCAGTATTTT. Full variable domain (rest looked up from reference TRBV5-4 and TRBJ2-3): ETGVTQSPTHLIKTRGQQVTLRCSSQSGHNTVSWYQQALGQGPQFIFQYYREEENGRGNFPPRFSGLQFPNYSSELNVNALELDDSALYLCATLKTSGRVADTQYFGPGTRLTVL.